This passage covers 23 T cell receptor beta chains from one sample sequenced in a study of cytomegalovirus exposure and HLA in healthy donors. Primers included in the PCR were 60 Vbeta and 13 Jbeta primers. Clones were read by immunoSEQ multiplex PCR, and TCRdb kept only the in-frame ones, dropping some. The data contain about 150,000 clones, more than 80% of them singletons. Sequences were obtained from PBMCs. Receptors originate from a woman aged 40 to 49 in good health and CMV-seropositive.

The V and J genes are TRBV18 and TRBJ2-7, with 10 bases matching TRBD1. Germline V CDR1 and CDR2: KGHSH, LQKENI. The CDR3 is 14 amino acids. V lost 4 bases, J lost 2 bases, and 2 bases stayed unmatched. Written as DNA, the CDR3 is TGTGCCAGCTCACGAGACAGGGGGCCCTACGAGCAGTACTTC. It yields the protein CASSRDRGPYEQYF. The entire variable domain, with the rest obtained from reference TRBV18 and TRBJ2-7, is as follows: NAGVMQNPRHLVRRRGQEARLRCSPMKGHSHVYWYRQLPEEGLKFMVYLQKENIIDESGMPKERFSAEFPKEGPSILRIQQVVRGDSAAYFCASSRDRGPYEQYFGPGTRLTVT.

This clone has a handful of counts. The chain has TRBV28 and TRBJ2-5; 9 bases are a match to TRBD1. This CDR3 is built from 16 residues. Germline-derived CDR1 and CDR2 are MDHEN and SYDVKM. The V gene end was trimmed by 2 bases and the J gene end by 4 bases; junction bases not matched to a gene: 8. The CDR3 region has the DNA TGTGCCAGCAGTTTAAGCGGGACAGGGCTGGGAGAGACCCAGTACTTC. It is translated as CASSLSGTGLGETQYF.

There are a few counts of this clone. The J gene is TRBJ1-1, the V gene TRBV6-1, with D unclear. This CDR3 is built from 13 residues. V gave up 7 bases and J gave up 1 base, with 10 bases separating them. CDR1 MNHNS and CDR2 SASEGT come from the germline V gene. DNA of the CDR3: TGTGCCAGCACCACTTCAGGGAACACTGAAGCTTTCTTT. Its translation: CASTTSGNTEAFF.

V is TRBV10-1 and J is TRBJ2-7; D might be TRBD1 (5 bases). Per germline, CDR1 WNHNN and CDR2 SYGVQD (reference sequence). V gave up 3 bases and J gave up 5 bases, with 14 bases separating them. The CDR3 contains 14 residues. The CDR3 region is CASSDPTVLNEQYF. In nucleotides, the CDR3 is TGCGCCAGCAGTGATCCGACAGTCTTAAACGAGCAGTACTTC.

CDR3 loop: CASNFGTADYSPLHF. In DNA form, the CDR3 reads TGTGCCAGCAACTTTGGGACAGCCGATTATTCACCCCTCCACTTT. V gene TRBV5-6 combines with J gene TRBJ1-6; TRBD1 agrees at 7 bases. The CDR3 length is 15 residues. V shed 6 bases, J shed 8 bases, and the junction held 11 bases outside the gene matches. Germline V gene data show CDR1 as SGHDT and CDR2 as YYEEEE.

This chain's CDR3 is CASSDRRTGGFNQPQHF. The CDR3 DNA reads as TGTGCCAGCAGTGACCGGAGGACAGGGGGGTTCAATCAGCCCCAGCATTTT. The chain has TRBV2 and TRBJ1-5, with 10 positions matching TRBD1. Germline loops: CDR1 SNHLY, CDR2 FYNNEI. The CDR3 runs to 17 residues. The V segment lost 3 bases and the J segment 3 bases; nucleotides outside the gene matches: 8.

This chain joins TRBV5-4 and TRBJ1-1, with TRBD1 identical over 8 bases. Germline loops: CDR1 SGHNT, CDR2 YYREEE (reference sequence). This CDR3 contains 15 residues. The V and J ends lost 4 bases and 1 base, in that order; junction bases with no gene match: 6. DNA of the CDR3: TGTGCCAGCAGCCTCGATGGGACAGGGAACACTGAAGCTTTCTTT. This sequence encodes CASSLDGTGNTEAFF.

This clone appeared once. The V call is TRBV6-1, the J call TRBJ2-3; 7 bases line up with TRBD2. Germline values: CDR1 MNHNS, CDR2 SASEGT. The CDR3 is 16 amino acids. Trimming took 2 bases from V and 2 from J; bases not matched to a gene: 7. DNA of the CDR3: TGTGCCAGCAGTGAACACTCGCGGGGGACCACAGATACGCAGTATTTT. Residues: CASSEHSRGTTDTQYF.

The rearrangement joins TRBV5-6 to TRBJ1-2; no clear D gene. V was trimmed by 2 bases and J by 6 bases, leaving 14 bases between them. The germline V gene has CDR1 SGHDT and CDR2 YYEEEE. The CDR3 spans 14 residues. The CDR3 loop reads CASSLGRNVDGYTF. CDR3 DNA sequence: TGTGCCAGCAGCTTAGGCAGGAACGTTGATGGCTACACCTTC.

The chain is built from TRBV13 and TRBJ2-7; perhaps TRBD2 as D (5 bases). The V gene lost 5 bases and the J gene lost 7 bases, with 15 bases spanning the gap. CDR1 is PRHDT, CDR2 FYEKMQ, per germline (reference sequence). The CDR3 sequence is 13 residues long. Here the CDR3 reads CASSATRGMEQYF. CDR3 coding DNA: TGTGCCAGCAGCGCGACCCGGGGTATGGAGCAGTACTTC.

The chain is built from TRBV7-2 and TRBJ2-5; D may be TRBD2 (5 bases). Germline V gives CDR1 SGHTA, CDR2 FQGNSA. The CDR3 is made up of 11 amino acids. V lost 6 bases, J lost 5 bases, and 7 bases lay in between. The CDR3 nucleotides read TGTGCCAGCAGACTAGGGGAGACCCAGTACTTC. Translated: CASRLGETQYF.

V gene TRBV11-2 combines with J gene TRBJ2-7, with 8 bases identical to TRBD2. The V segment lost 1 base and the J segment 4 bases; nucleotides outside the gene matches: 12. This CDR3 is built from 17 residues. The germline V gene has CDR1 SGHAT and CDR2 FQNNGV. DNA of the CDR3: TGTGCCAGCAGCTTAGGAGATAGCGGGAAAGGGAGTTACGAGCAGTACTTC. Its translation: CASSLGDSGKGSYEQYF. Drawing the rest from reference TRBV11-2 and TRBJ2-7, the complete variable domain is EAGVAQSPRYKIIEKRQSVAFWCNPISGHATLYWYQQILGQGPKLLIQFQNNGVVDDSQLPKDRFSAERLKGVDSTLKIQPAKLEDSAVYLCASSLGDSGKGSYEQYFGPGTRLTVT.

This clone was counted only a few times. The junction departs from germline at one end; a sequencing error may be responsible. The V gene is TRBV7-9, the J gene TRBJ1-5; no definite D call. The germline V gene encodes CDR1 SEHNR and CDR2 FQNEAQ (reference sequence). The CDR3 is 12 amino acids. The CDR3 protein is CSSSSNQRPQHF. The CDR3 DNA is TGTTCCAGCAGCTCAAATCAGCGGCCCCAGCATTTT.

V gene TRBV7-9 combines with J gene TRBJ2-3; TRBD2 matches 9 bases. The CDR3 is made up of 18 amino acids. The J segment lost 0 bases and the V segment lost 7 bases, leaving 14 bases of the junction unmatched. Germline CDR1 reads SEHNR; CDR2 reads FQNEAQ (reference sequence). The CDR3 spells CASIPVSSGGPSTDTQYF. CDR3 sequence (DNA): TGTGCCAGCATCCCCGTCTCCAGCGGGGGGCCTAGCACAGATACGCAGTATTTT.

The DNA of the CDR3 is TGTGCCACCAGCAGAGATCTCGGACAGGGTGCCGGGGAGCTGTTTTTT. Protein sequence: CATSRDLGQGAGELFF. The rearrangement joins TRBV15 to TRBJ2-2, with 8 positions matching TRBD1. Germline V gives CDR1 LNHNV, CDR2 YYDKDF (reference sequence). The J segment lost 6 bases and the V segment lost 0 bases, leaving 6 bases of the junction unmatched. The CDR3 runs to 16 residues.

The chain carries TRBV5-8 and TRBJ1-2, with 8 positions matching TRBD1. Germline CDR1 is SGHTS and CDR2 is YDEGEE. The CDR3 covers 14 residues. V lost 4 bases to trimming and J lost 4 bases; unmatched junction nucleotides: 6. CDR3 in DNA: TGTGCCAGCAGCACCGGACAGGGAGGCTATGGCTACACCTTC. Residues: CASSTGQGGYGYTF.

This chain connects TRBV5-1 to TRBJ2-1; D perhaps matches TRBD2 (7 bases). V shed 2 bases and J shed 8 bases, with 14 bases lying between them. The CDR3 consists of 14 residues. From germline, CDR1 is SGHRS and CDR2 YFSETQ. The CDR3, as DNA: TGCGCCAGCAGCTTCGACTCGGGGGGCGATGAGCAGTTCTTC. It encodes CASSFDSGGDEQFF.

The rearrangement joins TRBV30 to TRBJ1-5; TRBD1 might be the D (5 bases). Trimming pared 1 base from V and 7 bases from J, leaving 11 bases between. Germline-derived CDR1 and CDR2 are GTSNPN and SVGIG (reference sequence). CDR3 length: 13 amino acids. CDR3 nucleotide sequence: TGTGCCTGGAGTGAGGGGTTAAGGCAGCCCCAGCATTTT. It is translated as CAWSEGLRQPQHF.

V gene TRBV27 combines with J gene TRBJ1-2; 7 positions agree with TRBD1. Trimming removed 5 bases from V and 4 bases from J; junction bases left unmatched: 4. The CDR3 covers 13 residues. The germline V gene encodes CDR1 MNHEY and CDR2 SMNVEV (reference sequence). This chain's CDR3 is CASSGTGVYGYTF. Written as DNA, the CDR3 is TGTGCCAGCAGTGGTACAGGGGTCTATGGCTACACCTTC.

The J gene is TRBJ1-3, the V gene TRBV2; 7 nucleotides agree with TRBD1. CDR1 is SNHLY and CDR2 is FYNNEI in the germline V gene. V lost 1 base and J lost 4; bases outside the gene matches: 1. The CDR3 is 14 amino acids. CDR3 region: CASSEVRGGNTIYF. DNA for the CDR3: TGTGCCAGCAGTGAAGTCAGGGGGGGAAACACCATATATTTT.

The sample holds a few counts of this clone. The J gene is TRBJ1-5, the V gene TRBV7-2; the D is unclear. Germline V CDR1 and CDR2: SGHTA, FQGNSA. V lost 2 bases and J 3 bases, leaving 2 bases between the germline ends. This CDR3 spans 12 amino acids. The CDR3 reads CASSLYNQPQHF. The CDR3 DNA reads TGTGCCAGCAGCTTATACAATCAGCCCCAGCATTTT. Filled out from reference TRBV7-2 and TRBJ1-5, the complete variable domain reads GAGVSQSPSNKVTEKGKDVELRCDPISGHTALYWYRQSLGQGLEFLIYFQGNSAPDKSGLPSDRFSAERTGGSVSTLTIQRTQQEDSAVYLCASSLYNQPQHFGDGTRLSIL.

This rearrangement joins TRBV4-2 to TRBJ1-2; no firm D call. Germline V gene data show CDR1 as LGHNA and CDR2 as YNFKEQ. This CDR3 region has 14 residues. V lost 1 base to trimming and J lost 1 base, with 7 bases between them. The CDR3 spells CASSQVWSNYGYTF. CDR3 coding DNA: TGTGCCAGCAGCCAAGTGTGGAGTAACTATGGCTACACCTTC.

This sequence joins TRBV9 and TRBJ2-3, with D maybe TRBD2 (7 bases). CDR1 and CDR2 from the germline V gene are SGDLS and YYNGEE. The V and J ends lost 0 bases and 4 bases respectively, with 12 bases between them. The CDR3 contains 15 residues. The CDR3 nucleotides read TGTGCCAGCAGCGTAGGAGGGGGGGCCCCAGATACGCAGTATTTT. Translation: CASSVGGGAPDTQYF.